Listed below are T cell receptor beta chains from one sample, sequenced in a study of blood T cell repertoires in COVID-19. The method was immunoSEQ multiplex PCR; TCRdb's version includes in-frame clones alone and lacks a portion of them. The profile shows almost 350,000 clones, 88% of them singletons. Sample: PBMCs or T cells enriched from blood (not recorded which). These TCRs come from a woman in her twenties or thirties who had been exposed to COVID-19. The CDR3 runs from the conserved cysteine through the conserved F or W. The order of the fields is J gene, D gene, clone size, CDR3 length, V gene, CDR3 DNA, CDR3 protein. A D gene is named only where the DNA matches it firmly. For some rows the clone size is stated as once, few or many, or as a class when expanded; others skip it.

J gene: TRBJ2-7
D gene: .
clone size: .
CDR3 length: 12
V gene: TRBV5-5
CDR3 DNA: TGTGCCAGCAGCTTGGACGGGTACGAGCAGTACTTC
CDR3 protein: CASSLDGYEQYF

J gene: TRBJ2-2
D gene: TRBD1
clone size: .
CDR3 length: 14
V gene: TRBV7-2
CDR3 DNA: TGTGCCAGCAGCACAGGGGGAGGTCCCGGGGAGCTGTTTTTT
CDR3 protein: CASSTGGGPGELFF

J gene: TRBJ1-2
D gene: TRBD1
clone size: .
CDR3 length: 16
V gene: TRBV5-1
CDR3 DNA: TGCGCCAGCAGCTTGCCACACCGACAGGGTTTAGGTGGCTACACCTTC
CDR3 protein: CASSLPHRQGLGGYTF

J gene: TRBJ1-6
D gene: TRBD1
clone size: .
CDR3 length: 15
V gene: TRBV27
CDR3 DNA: TGTGCCAGCAGTTCCCAGGACAGGGGGGGTTCACCCCTCCACTTT
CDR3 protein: CASSSQDRGGSPLHF

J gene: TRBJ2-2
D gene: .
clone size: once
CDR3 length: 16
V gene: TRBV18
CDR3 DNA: TGTGCCAGCTCACCGATGCGGAGCGCGAACACCGGGGAGCTGTTTTTT
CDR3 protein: CASSPMRSANTGELFF

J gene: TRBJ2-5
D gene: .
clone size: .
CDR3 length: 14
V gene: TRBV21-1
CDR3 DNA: TGTGCCAGCAGCAAATCCGAGGGAGGAGAGACCCAGTACTTC
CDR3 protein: CASSKSEGGETQYF

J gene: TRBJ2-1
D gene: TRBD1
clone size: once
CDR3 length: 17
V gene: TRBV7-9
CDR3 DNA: TGTGCCAGCAGCTTCCGCGCCGGACAGGGGGCGCTAAATGAGCAGTTCTTC
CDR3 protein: CASSFRAGQGALNEQFF

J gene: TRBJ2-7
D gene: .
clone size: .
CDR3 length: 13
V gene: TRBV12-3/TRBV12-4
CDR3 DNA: TGTGCCAGCACCGCCGAGGCTTCCTACGAGCAGTACTTC
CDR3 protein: CASTAEASYEQYF

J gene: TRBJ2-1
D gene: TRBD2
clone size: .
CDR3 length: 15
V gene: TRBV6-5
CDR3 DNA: TGTGCCAGCACCGCGGGGGGAGGGTTTACCAATGAGCAGTTCTTC
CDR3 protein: CASTAGGGFTNEQFF

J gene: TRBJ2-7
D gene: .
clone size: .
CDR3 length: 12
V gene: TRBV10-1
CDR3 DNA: TGCGCCAGCAGTGATTCTTTCTACGAGCAGTACTTC
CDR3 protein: CASSDSFYEQYF

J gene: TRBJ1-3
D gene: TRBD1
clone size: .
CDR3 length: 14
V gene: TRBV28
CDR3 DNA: TGTGCCAGCAGTGGAACGGGACAGAGAAACACCATATATTTT
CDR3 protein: CASSGTGQRNTIYF

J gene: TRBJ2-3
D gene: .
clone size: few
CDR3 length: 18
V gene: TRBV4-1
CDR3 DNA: TGCGCCAGCAGCCAAAGTCGGGGGGCAAGGACCGACACAGATACGCAGTATTTT
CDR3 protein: CASSQSRGARTDTDTQYF

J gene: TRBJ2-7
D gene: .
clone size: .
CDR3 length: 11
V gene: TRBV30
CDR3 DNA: TGTGCCTGGAGTGGGAGGTACGAGCAGTACTTC
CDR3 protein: CAWSGRYEQYF

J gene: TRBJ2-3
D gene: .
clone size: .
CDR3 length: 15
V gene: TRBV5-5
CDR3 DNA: TGTGCCAGCAGCTTGGAATCGGACTATGCAAATACGCAGTATTTT
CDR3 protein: CASSLESDYANTQYF

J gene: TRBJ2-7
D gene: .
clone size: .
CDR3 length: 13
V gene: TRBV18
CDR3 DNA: TGTGCCAGCTCCAATGACAGTTCCTACGAGCAGTACTTC
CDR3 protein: CASSNDSSYEQYF

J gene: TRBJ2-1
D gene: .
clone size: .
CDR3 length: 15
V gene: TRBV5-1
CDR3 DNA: TGCGCCAGCAGCCCTCATACGGGACTGAACAATGAGCAGTTCTTC
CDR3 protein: CASSPHTGLNNEQFF

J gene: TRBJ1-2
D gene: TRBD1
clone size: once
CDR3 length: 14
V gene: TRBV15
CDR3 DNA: TGTGCCACCAGCGAGGGGACAGGGGACTATGGCTACACCTTC
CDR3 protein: CATSEGTGDYGYTF

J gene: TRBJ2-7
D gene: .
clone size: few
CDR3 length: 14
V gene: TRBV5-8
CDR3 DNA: TGTGCCAGCAGCTTGTCAGGGTCCAGCTACGAGCAGTACTTC
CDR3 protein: CASSLSGSSYEQYF

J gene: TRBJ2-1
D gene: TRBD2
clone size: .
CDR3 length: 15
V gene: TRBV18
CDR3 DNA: TGTGCCAGCTCACCACGGGGAGGGTCCTACAATGAGCAGTTCTTC
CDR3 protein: CASSPRGGSYNEQFF

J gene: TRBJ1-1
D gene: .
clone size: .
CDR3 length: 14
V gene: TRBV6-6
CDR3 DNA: TGTGCCAGCAGTTCGGTCCCGGAGGGCACTGAAGCTTTCTTT
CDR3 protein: CASSSVPEGTEAFF

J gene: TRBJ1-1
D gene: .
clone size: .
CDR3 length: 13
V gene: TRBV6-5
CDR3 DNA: TGTGCCAGCAGTTCGGGGGTGAACACTGAAGCTTTCTTT
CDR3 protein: CASSSGVNTEAFF

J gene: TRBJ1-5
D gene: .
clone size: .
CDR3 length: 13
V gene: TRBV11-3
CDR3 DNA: TGTGCCAGCGCGGGCGGTAGCAATCAGCCCCAGCATTTT
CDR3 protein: CASAGGSNQPQHF

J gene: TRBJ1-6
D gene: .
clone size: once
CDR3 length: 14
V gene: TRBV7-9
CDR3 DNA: TGTGCCAGCAGCTCTGAAACTTCTAATTCACCCCTCCACTTT
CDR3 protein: CASSSETSNSPLHF

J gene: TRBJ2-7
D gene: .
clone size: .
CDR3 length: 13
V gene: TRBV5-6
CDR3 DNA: TGTGCCAGCAGCTTCGAAGGGAGCTACGAGCAGTACTTC
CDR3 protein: CASSFEGSYEQYF

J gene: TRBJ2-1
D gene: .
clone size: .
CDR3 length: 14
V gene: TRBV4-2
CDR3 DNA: TGTGCCAGCAGCCATGCTCAGACTAGCAATGAGCAGTTCTTC
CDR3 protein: CASSHAQTSNEQFF

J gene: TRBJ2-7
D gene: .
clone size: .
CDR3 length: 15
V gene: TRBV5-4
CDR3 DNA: TGTGCCAGCAGCCCAGAGAAAACTAGGAACTACGAGCAGTACTTC
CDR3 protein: CASSPEKTRNYEQYF

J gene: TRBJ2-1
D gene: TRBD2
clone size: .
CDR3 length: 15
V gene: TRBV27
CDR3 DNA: TGTGCCAGCAACCTAGCGGGAGGGCCTATTGGTGAGCAGTTCTTC
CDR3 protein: CASNLAGGPIGEQFF

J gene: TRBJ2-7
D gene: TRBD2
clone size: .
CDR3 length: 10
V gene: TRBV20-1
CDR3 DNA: TGCAGTGCCCCCGGGGGGGAGCAGTACTTC
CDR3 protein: CSAPGGEQYF

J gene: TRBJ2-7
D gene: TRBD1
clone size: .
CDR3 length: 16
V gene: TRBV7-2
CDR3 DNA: TGTGCCAGCAGCTTAAGCCCCGGACAGGCTTACTACGAGCAGTACTTC
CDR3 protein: CASSLSPGQAYYEQYF

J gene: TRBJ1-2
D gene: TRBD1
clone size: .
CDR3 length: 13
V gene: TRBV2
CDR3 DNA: TGTGCCAGCAGGGAGGGACAGGACTATGGCTACACCTTC
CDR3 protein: CASREGQDYGYTF

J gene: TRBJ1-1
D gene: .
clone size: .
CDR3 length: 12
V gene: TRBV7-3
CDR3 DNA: TGTGCCAGCAGCTCAGGGCGGGGTGAAGCTTTCTTT
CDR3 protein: CASSSGRGEAFF

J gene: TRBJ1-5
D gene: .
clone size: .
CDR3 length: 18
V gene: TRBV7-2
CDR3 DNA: TGTGCCAGCAGCTTAGTGGGGGGAGGGGGTTTGGGCAATCAGCCCCAGCATTTT
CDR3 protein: CASSLVGGGGLGNQPQHF

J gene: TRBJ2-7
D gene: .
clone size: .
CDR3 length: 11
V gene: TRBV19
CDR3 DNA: TGTGCCAGTAGTCATTCCTACGAGCAGTACTTC
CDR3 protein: CASSHSYEQYF

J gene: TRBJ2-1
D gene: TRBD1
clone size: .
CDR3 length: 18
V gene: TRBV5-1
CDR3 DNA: TGCGCCAGCAGCTTGGCCGGGACAGCGAGGATTACCTACAATGAGCAGTTCTTC
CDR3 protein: CASSLAGTARITYNEQFF

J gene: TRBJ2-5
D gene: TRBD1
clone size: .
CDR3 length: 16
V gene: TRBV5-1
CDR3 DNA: TGCGCCAGCAGCTTGGGCGGGACAGGCGGTCGGGAGACCCAGTACTTC
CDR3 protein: CASSLGGTGGRETQYF

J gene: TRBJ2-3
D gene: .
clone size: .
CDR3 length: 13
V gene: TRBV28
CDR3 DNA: TGTGCCAGCCTGGCCTTCTACGGGGATACGCAGTATTTT
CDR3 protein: CASLAFYGDTQYF

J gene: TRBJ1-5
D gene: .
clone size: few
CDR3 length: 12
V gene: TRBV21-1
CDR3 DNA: TGTGCCAGCAGCAGGGGAGCGCAGCCCCAGCATTTT
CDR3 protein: CASSRGAQPQHF

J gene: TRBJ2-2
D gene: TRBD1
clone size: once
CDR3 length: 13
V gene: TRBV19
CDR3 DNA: TGTGCCAGCGGGACAGGGGGCATCCGGGAGCTGTTTTTT
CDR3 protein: CASGTGGIRELFF

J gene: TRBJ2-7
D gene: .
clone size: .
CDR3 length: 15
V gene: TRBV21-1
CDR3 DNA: TGTGCCAGCAGCTCTCCCAAACTTTTCTCCCTGCTGCAGTACTTC
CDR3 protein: CASSSPKLFSLLQYF

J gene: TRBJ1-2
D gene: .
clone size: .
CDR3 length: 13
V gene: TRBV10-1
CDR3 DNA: TGCGCCACCTCCGACACACTTAACTATGGCTACACCTTC
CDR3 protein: CATSDTLNYGYTF

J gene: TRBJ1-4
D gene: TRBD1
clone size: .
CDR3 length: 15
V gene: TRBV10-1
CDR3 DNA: TGCGCCAGCAGTGAGCAGGGGGCAACTAATGAAAAACTGTTTTTT
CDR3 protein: CASSEQGATNEKLFF

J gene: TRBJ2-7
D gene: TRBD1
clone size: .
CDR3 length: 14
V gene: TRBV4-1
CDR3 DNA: TGCGCCAGCAGCCACCTCGACAGGGGTAGCGAGCAGTACTTC
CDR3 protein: CASSHLDRGSEQYF

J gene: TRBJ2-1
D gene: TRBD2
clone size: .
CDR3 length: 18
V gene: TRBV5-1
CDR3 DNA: TGCGCCAGCAGCTTTAACGAGCGGGAGGCCAGGGGCTACAATGAGCAGTTCTTC
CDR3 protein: CASSFNEREARGYNEQFF

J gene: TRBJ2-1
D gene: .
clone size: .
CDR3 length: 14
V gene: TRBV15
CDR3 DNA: TGTGCCACCAGCCTACAGGGAACTTACAATGAGCAGTTCTTC
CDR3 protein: CATSLQGTYNEQFF

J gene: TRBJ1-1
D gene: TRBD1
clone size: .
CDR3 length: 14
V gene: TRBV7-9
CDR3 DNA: TGTGCCAGCAGCAGGGACAGGGTGAACACTGAAGCTTTCTTT
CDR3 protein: CASSRDRVNTEAFF

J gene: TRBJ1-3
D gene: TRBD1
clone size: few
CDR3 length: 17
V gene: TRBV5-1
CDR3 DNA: TGCGCCAGCAGCTTGGCGCCGGGACAGCTCTCTGGAAACACCATATATTTT
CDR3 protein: CASSLAPGQLSGNTIYF

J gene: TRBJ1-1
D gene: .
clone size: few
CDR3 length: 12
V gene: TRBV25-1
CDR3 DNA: TGTGCCAGCAACCCCAGGGGCACTGAAGCTTTCTTT
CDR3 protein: CASNPRGTEAFF

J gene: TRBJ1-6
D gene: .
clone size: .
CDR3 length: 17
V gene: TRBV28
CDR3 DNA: TGTGCCAGCACCGCTAGGTGGAGGGAAGTAATTCGGTCACCCCTCCACTTT
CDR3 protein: CASTARWREVIRSPLHF

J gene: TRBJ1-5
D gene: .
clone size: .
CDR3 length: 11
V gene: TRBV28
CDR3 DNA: TGTGCCAGCAGTCGGGGTCAGCCCCAGCATTTT
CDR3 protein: CASSRGQPQHF

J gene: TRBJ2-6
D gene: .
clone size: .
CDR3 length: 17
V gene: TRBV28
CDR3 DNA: TGTGCCAGCAGTTCCGCAGGGGGGATATTCGGGGCCAACGTCCTGACTTTC
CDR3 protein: CASSSAGGIFGANVLTF

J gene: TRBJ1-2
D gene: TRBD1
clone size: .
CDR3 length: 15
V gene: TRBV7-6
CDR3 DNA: TGTGCCAGCAGCCAGCTGACAGGGACGGGCTATGGCTACACCTTC
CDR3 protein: CASSQLTGTGYGYTF

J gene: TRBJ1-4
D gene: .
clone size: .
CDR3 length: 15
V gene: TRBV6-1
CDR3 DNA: TGTGCCAGCAGTGAAAGAGGGGGAGCTAATGAAAAACTGTTTTTT
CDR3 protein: CASSERGGANEKLFF

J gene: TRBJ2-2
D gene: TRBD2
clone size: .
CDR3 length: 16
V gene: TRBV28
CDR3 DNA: TGTGCCAGCAGTCAGTTGGGAGGGACCTACGTCGGGGAGCTGTTTTTT
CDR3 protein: CASSQLGGTYVGELFF

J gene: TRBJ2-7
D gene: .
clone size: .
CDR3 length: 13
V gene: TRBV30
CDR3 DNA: TGTGCCTATGAATGGACATCTACCTACGAGCAGTACTTC
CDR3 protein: CAYEWTSTYEQYF

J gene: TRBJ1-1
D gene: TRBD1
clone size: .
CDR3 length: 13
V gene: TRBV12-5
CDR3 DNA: TGTGCTAGTGGTTCGGGACAGGCGACTGAAGCTTTCTTT
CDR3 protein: CASGSGQATEAFF

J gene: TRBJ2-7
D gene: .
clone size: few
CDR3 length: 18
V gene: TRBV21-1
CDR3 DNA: TGTGCCAGCAGCACCCCTCCCGGGACTAGCGTTAGCTCCTACGAGCAGTACTTC
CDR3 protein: CASSTPPGTSVSSYEQYF

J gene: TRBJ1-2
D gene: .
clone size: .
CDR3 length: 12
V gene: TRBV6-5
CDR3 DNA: TGTGCCAGCAGTTACCCCCTGGGCGGCTACACCTTC
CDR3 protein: CASSYPLGGYTF

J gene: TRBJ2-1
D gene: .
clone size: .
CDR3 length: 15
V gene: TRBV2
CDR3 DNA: TGTGCCAGCAGTGTGGAGCGAACCTCCTACAATGAGCAGTTCTTC
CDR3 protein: CASSVERTSYNEQFF

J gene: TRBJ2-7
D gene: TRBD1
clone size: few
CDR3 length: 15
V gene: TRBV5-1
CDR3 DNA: TGCGCCAGCAGCCCTTCCGGGACAGGGGCCTACGAGCAGTACTTC
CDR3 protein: CASSPSGTGAYEQYF

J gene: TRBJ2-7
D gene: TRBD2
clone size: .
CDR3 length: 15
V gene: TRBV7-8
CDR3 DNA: TGTGCCAGCAGCCACCTGGGGGAGGGGCCCTACGAGCAGTACTTC
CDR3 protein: CASSHLGEGPYEQYF